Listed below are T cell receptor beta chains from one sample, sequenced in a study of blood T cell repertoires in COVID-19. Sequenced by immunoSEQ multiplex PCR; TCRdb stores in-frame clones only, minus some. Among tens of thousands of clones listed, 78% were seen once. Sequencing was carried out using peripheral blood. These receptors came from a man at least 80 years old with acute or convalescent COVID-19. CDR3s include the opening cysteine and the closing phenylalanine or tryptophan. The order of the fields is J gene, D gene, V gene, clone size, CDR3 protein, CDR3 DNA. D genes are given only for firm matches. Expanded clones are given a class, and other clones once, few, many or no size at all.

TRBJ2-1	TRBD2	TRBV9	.	CASTLRGGNEQFF	TGTGCCAGCACCTTGCGGGGGGGAAATGAGCAGTTCTTC
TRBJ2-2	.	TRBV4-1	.	CASSLGQGNSGELFF	TGCGCCAGCAGCCTCGGGCAGGGTAACTCCGGGGAGCTGTTTTTT
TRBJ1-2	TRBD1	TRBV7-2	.	CASSLARLSRGYGYTF	TGTGCCAGCAGCTTAGCGAGGCTCTCCAGGGGGTATGGCTACACCTTC
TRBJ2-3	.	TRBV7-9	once	CASSLARVSLTDTQYF	TGTGCCAGCAGCTTAGCGAGGGTCTCCTTAACAGATACGCAGTATTTT
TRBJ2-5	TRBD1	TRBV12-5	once	CASGPGTEETQYF	TGTGCTAGTGGTCCCGGGACAGAAGAGACCCAGTACTTC
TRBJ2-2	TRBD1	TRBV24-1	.	CATSDRRPGQGTGELFF	TGTGCCACCAGTGATCGGCGCCCGGGACAGGGTACCGGGGAGCTGTTTTTT
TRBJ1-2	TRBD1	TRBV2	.	CASSEGGQYYGYTF	TGTGCCAGCAGTGAAGGGGGACAGTACTATGGCTACACCTTC
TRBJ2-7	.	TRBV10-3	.	CAISENGSDEQYF	TGTGCCATCAGTGAGAACGGGTCCGACGAGCAGTACTTC
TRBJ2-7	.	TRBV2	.	CASTVATAGGEQYF	TGTGCCAGCACGGTCGCCACCGCCGGGGGCGAGCAGTACTTC
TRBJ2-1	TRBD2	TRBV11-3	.	CASSPGGVHYNEQFF	TGTGCCAGCAGCCCCGGGGGGGTACATTACAATGAGCAGTTCTTC
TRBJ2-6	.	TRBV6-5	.	CASSFTGANVLTF	TGTGCGAGCTCCTTTACTGGGGCCAACGTCCTGACTTTC
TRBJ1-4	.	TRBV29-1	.	CSVSGSTNEKLFF	TGCAGCGTTTCAGGGTCAACTAATGAAAAACTGTTTTTT
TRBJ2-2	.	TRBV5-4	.	CASSYLGGRGTGELFF	TGTGCCAGCAGCTATTTGGGGGGGCGGGGCACCGGGGAGCTGTTTTTT
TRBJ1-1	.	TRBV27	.	CASSFRERTEAFF	TGTGCCTCATCGTTCAGGGAAAGGACTGAAGCTTTCTTT
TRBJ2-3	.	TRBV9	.	CASSVGSSELDTQYF	TGTGCCAGCAGCGTAGGATCTAGCGAATTAGATACGCAGTATTTT
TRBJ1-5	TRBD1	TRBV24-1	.	CATSHRGSNQPQHF	TGTGCCACCAGCCACAGGGGTAGCAATCAGCCCCAGCATTTT
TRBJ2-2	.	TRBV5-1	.	CASSSAMGSTGELFF	TGCGCCAGCAGCTCGGCGATGGGCAGCACCGGGGAGCTGTTTTTT
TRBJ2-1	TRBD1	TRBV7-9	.	CASSSLRQGAGNEQFF	TGTGCCAGCAGCTCCCTAAGACAGGGGGCAGGCAATGAGCAGTTCTTC
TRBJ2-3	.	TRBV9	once	CASSVVQITGIDTQYF	TGTGCCAGCAGCGTAGTACAGATAACCGGCATAGATACGCAGTATTTT
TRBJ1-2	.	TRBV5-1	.	CASSSSGTRDGYTF	TGCGCCAGCAGCTCTAGCGGCACCCGGGACGGCTACACCTTC
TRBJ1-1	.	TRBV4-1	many	CASSQDILMGARVNTEAFF	TGCGCCAGCAGCCAAGATATATTAATGGGGGCGCGGGTGAACACTGAAGCTTTCTTT
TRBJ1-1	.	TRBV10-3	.	CAIRRTVGANTEAFF	TGTGCCATCAGAAGGACAGTTGGGGCGAACACTGAAGCTTTCTTT
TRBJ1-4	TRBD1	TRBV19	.	CASSIGTGATNEKLFF	TGTGCCAGTAGTATAGGGACAGGGGCAACTAATGAAAAACTGTTTTTT
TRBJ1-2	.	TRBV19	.	CASSETGPSNYGYTF	TGTGCCAGTAGCGAGACAGGCCCCTCTAACTATGGCTACACCTTC
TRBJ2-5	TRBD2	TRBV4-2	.	CASSRLAGAQETQYF	TGTGCCAGCAGTCGACTAGCGGGGGCTCAAGAGACCCAGTACTTC
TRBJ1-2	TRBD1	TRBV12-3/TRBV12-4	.	CASSLRGQGYTF	TGTGCCAGCAGTTTAAGGGGACAGGGCTACACCTTC
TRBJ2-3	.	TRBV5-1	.	CASSFTDWRTDTQYF	TGCGCCAGCAGCTTCACTGACTGGCGGACAGATACGCAGTATTTT
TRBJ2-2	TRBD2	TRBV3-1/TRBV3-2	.	CASSQGGSTGELFF	TGTGCCAGCAGCCAGGGGGGGAGCACCGGGGAGCTGTTTTTT
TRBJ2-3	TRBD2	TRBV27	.	CASSPHRTSGGASDTQYF	TGTGCCAGCAGTCCCCACCGGACTAGCGGGGGGGCATCGGATACGCAGTATTTT
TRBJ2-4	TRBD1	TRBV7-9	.	CATFEGQGAGAKNIQYF	TGTGCCACCTTTGAGGGACAGGGGGCCGGGGCCAAAAACATTCAGTACTTC
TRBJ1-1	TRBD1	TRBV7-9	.	CASSQGQGVMAFF	TGTGCCAGCAGCCAGGGACAGGGGGTCATGGCTTTCTTT
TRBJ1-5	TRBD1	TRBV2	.	CASSVQTGGGNQPQHF	TGTGCCAGCAGTGTCCAGACAGGGGGGGGCAATCAGCCCCAGCATTTT
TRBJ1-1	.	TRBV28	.	CASSLSSVEAFF	TGTGCCAGCAGTTTATCGAGTGTTGAAGCTTTCTTT
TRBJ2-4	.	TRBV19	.	CASNTGSSAKNIQYF	TGTGCCAGTAATACAGGGAGCAGCGCCAAAAACATTCAGTACTTC
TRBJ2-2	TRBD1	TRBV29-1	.	CSVAPPGQGTNGELFF	TGCAGCGTCGCACCTCCGGGACAGGGGACGAACGGGGAGCTGTTTTTT
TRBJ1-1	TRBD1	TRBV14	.	CASSQFQGVRADEAFF	TGTGCCAGCAGCCAGTTTCAGGGGGTACGGGCAGATGAAGCTTTCTTT
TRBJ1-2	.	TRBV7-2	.	CASSLARDDYGYTF	TGTGCCAGCAGCTTAGCGCGTGATGACTATGGCTACACCTTC
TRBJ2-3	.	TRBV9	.	CASSVWHGGGTDTQYF	TGTGCCAGCAGCGTCTGGCATGGGGGCGGGACAGATACGCAGTATTTT
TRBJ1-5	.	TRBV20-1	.	CSASSGGDQPQHF	TGCAGTGCTAGTTCGGGAGGCGATCAGCCCCAGCATTTT
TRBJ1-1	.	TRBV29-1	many	CSVEPRNTEAFF	TGCAGCGTTGAACCCAGGAACACTGAAGCTTTCTTT
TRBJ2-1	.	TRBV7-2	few	CASSSPGYNEQFF	TGTGCCAGCAGCTCACCGGGCTACAATGAGCAGTTCTTC
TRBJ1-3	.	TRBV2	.	CARGGQSGNTIYF	TGTGCCAGGGGGGGTCAGTCTGGAAACACCATATATTTT
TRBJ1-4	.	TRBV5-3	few	CARSLPTRAPNEKLFF	TGTGCCAGAAGCTTACCCACCAGGGCACCTAATGAAAAACTGTTTTTT
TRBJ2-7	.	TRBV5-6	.	CASSLSLAYEQYF	TGTGCCAGCAGCTTGTCCCTAGCCTACGAGCAGTACTTC
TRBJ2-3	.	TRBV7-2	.	CASSLTRDTDTQYF	TGTGCCAGCAGCTTAACCCGCGACACAGATACGCAGTATTTT
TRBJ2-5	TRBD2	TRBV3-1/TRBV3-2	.	CASSQGLVGQETQYF	TGTGCCAGCAGTCAAGGACTAGTAGGGCAAGAGACCCAGTACTTC
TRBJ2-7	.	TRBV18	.	CASSPAPLREQYF	TGTGCCAGCTCACCGGCCCCATTGAGGGAGCAGTACTTC
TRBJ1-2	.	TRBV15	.	CATSSGRQAAYGYTF	TGTGCCACCAGCAGCGGGCGACAGGCCGCCTATGGCTACACCTTC
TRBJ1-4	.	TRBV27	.	CASSLQGSNEKLFF	TGTGCCAGCAGTTTACAGGGGTCTAATGAAAAACTGTTTTTT
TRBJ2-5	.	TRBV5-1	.	CASSSETSQETQYF	TGCGCCAGCAGCTCCGAGACTAGCCAAGAGACCCAGTACTTC
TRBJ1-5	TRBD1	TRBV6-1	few	CASSARQGTSNQPQHF	TGTGCCAGCAGTGCTAGACAGGGGACCAGCAATCAGCCCCAGCATTTT
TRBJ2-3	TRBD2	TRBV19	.	CASSDTSASTDTQYF	TGTGCCAGTAGTGATACTAGCGCTAGCACAGATACGCAGTATTTT
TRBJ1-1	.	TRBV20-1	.	CSASQNTEAFF	TGCAGTGCTTCCCAGAACACTGAAGCTTTCTTT
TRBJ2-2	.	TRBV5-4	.	CASSLGGNTGELFF	TGTGCCAGCAGCCTGGGAGGGAACACCGGGGAGCTGTTTTTT
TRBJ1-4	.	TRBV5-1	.	CASSLVTDPLGKKLFF	TGCGCCAGCAGCTTGGTAACGGATCCCCTCGGGAAAAAACTGTTTTTT